This TCR beta chain derives from a study of T cell repertoires in cytomegalovirus infection. In the study overall: Signatures in public TCR beta sequences pointed to both CMV infection and matching HLA type. Findings and limits, study-wide: CMV-specific TCR beta clonotypes restricted by HLA-C dominated the ex vivo response. The cumulative frequency of public TCR beta families distinguished individuals who carried CMV together with the relevant HLA.

This clonotype came up a few times. Its antigen remains unknown. TCRdb re-called the reads with MiXCR, one entry per CDR3 protein. The table records around 450,000 distinct CDR3 sequences, approximately 33% of them present only once. The sequenced material came from PBMCs. The TCR comes from a human donor in good health (CMV status not recorded). Some clones in this sample may be carry-over from other donors' samples.

Here the CDR3 reads CASSPLRRDTEAFF. Here the CDR3 DNA reads TGTGCCAGCAGTCCCCTGCGTCGGGACACTGAAGCTTTCTTT. V gene TRBV12-3 or TRBV12-4 combines with J gene TRBJ1-1; D is unclear. This CDR3 region has 14 residues. Between the trimmed V and J ends, which lost 5 bases and 3 bases, there was a span of 13 bases.